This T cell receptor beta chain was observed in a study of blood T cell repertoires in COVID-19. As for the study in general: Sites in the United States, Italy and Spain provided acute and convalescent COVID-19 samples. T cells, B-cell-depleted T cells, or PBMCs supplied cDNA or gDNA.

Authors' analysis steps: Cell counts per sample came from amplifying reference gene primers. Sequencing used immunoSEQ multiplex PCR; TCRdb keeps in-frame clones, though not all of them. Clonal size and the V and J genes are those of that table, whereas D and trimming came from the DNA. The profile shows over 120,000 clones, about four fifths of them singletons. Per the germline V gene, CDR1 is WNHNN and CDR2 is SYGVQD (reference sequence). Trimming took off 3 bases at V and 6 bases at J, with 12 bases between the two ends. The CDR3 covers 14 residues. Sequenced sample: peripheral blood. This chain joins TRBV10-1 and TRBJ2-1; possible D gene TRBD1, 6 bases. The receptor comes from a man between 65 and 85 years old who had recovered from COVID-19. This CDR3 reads CASSDPQGVNEQFF. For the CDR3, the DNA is TGCGCCAGCAGTGACCCACAGGGTGTCAATGAGCAGTTCTTC.